One sample yielded the 16 T cell receptor beta chains listed below, sequenced in a study of yellow fever vaccine responses in identical twins (dated by TCRdb to about 2018). The library relied on RT-PCR. The sequencing machine was an Illumina HiSeq 2500. In TCRdb, the public reads were trimmed at Q25 with fastp and aligned with MiXCR, with productive beta chains retained. Each entry is one CDR3 protein sequence, shown with its most common DNA and genes. The sample yields over 20,000 distinct CDR3 sequences; roughly 73% were counted once. Together, the top ten hold under 5.5% of the sample. This sample comprised T cells from blood (PBMCs), unsorted or a sorted subset (not recorded which), obtained before or after yellow fever vaccination (not recorded which). These receptors were collected from a woman between 18 and 29 years old who received the yellow fever vaccine. Donor details come from another sample of the same person, matched by shared clones.

The chain carries TRBV11-3 and TRBJ1-2; 7 bases align to TRBD1. Germline values: CDR1 SGHNT, CDR2 YENEEA. This CDR3 spans 15 amino acids. V dropped 1 base and J dropped 2; count of bases not matched to a gene: 4. The CDR3 region has the DNA TGTGCCAGCAGCTTAGGAGGGACAGTCAACTATGGCTACACCTTC. This gives the protein CASSLGGTVNYGYTF.

The chain has TRBV2 and TRBJ1-5; D remains unclear. V was cut by 3 bases and J by 5 bases, with 8 bases left in between. The germline CDR1 and CDR2 sequences are SNHLY and FYNNEI. CDR3 length equals 13 residues. The chain's CDR3 is CASSESVDQPQHF. As DNA, the CDR3 is TGTGCCAGCAGTGAGTCAGTGGATCAGCCCCAGCATTTT.

This chain links TRBV15 with TRBJ1-1; TRBD1 matches 8 bases. Germline CDR1 LNHNV, CDR2 YYDKDF (reference sequence). CDR3 length: 14 amino acids. The J segment lost 6 bases and the V segment lost 5 bases, leaving 8 bases of the junction unmatched. The CDR3 DNA reads as TGTGCCACCAGCTCCGAGACAGGGGAATCTGAAGCTTTCTTT. Translated: CATSSETGESEAFF.

The genes are TRBV9 and TRBJ1-2; D ambiguous. The CDR3 loop spans 14 amino acids. The ends were cut back, 2 bases at V and 0 bases at J, with 8 bases in the middle. Germline loops: CDR1 SGDLS, CDR2 YYNGEE. CDR3 bases: TGTGCCAGCAGCGTTTCAGAGGCTAACTATGGCTACACCTTC. It translates to CASSVSEANYGYTF.

The genes are TRBV2 and TRBJ2-1; TRBD1 aligns across 7 bases. The germline V gene encodes CDR1 SNHLY and CDR2 FYNNEI. The junction had 9 bases not matched to a gene; V was cut back by 6 bases and J by 4 bases. The CDR3 is made up of 15 amino acids. The CDR3, as DNA: TGTGCCAGCAGCCGACAGGGATGGGGGTACAATGAGCAGTTCTTC. Its translation is CASSRQGWGYNEQFF.

CDR3 in DNA: TGTGCCAGCAGTTTAACGGGGGCCTTCACAGATACGCAGTATTTT. As protein: CASSLTGAFTDTQYF. The chain recombines TRBV12-3 or TRBV12-4 with TRBJ2-3; either TRBD1 or TRBD2 may supply D (6 bases each). The CDR3 covers 15 residues. V lost 2 bases, J lost 2 bases, and 11 bases lay in between.

V gene TRBV5-1 combines with J gene TRBJ2-7; 12 bases agree with TRBD1. The CDR3 loop spans 13 amino acids. Trimming cost V 7 bases and J 10 bases; bases outside gene matches: 9. The germline V gene encodes CDR1 SGHRS and CDR2 YFSETQ. CDR3 coding DNA: TGCGCCAGCTCCGGGACAGGGGGCACGTCCCAGTACTTC. This gives the protein CASSGTGGTSQYF.

This clonotype came up a few times. The chain has TRBV10-1 and TRBJ2-1, with D hard to call. The CDR3 totals 11 residues. Deletions cut 3 bases from V and 8 bases from J, with 5 bases between. CDR1 and CDR2 (germline): WNHNN, SYGVQD (reference sequence). CDR3 sequence reads: CASSDGYEQFF. The CDR3 DNA sequence: TGCGCCAGCAGTGATGGGTATGAGCAGTTCTTC.

The chain links TRBV2 to TRBJ2-3, with D tentatively TRBD2 (6 bases). The CDR3 totals 18 residues. The germline CDR1 and CDR2 sequences are SNHLY and FYNNEI. V gave up 0 bases and J gave up 2 bases, with 18 bases separating them. The CDR3 nucleotides read TGTGCCAGCAGTGAAGCTTGGGACTCTAGCGCTAACACAGATACGCAGTATTTT. As protein: CASSEAWDSSANTDTQYF.

This clonotype was detected once. V and J are TRBV2 and TRBJ2-1; 7 bases agree with TRBD2. Germline CDR1 SNHLY, CDR2 FYNNEI. V shed 3 bases, J shed 3 bases, and the junction held 14 bases outside the gene matches. This CDR3 comprises 18 residues. CDR3 sequence reads: CASSERLADILNYNEQFF. For the CDR3, the DNA is TGTGCCAGCAGTGAGAGACTAGCAGACATTCTAAACTACAATGAGCAGTTCTTC.

The CDR3 reads CASSPESYGYTF. The CDR3 nucleotides read TGTGCCAGCAGTCCCGAGTCCTATGGCTACACCTTC. The chain carries TRBV12-3 or TRBV12-4 and TRBJ1-2; D not certain. V lost 5 bases and J 4 bases, leaving 8 bases between the germline ends. CDR3 length equals 12 residues.

This clonotype was seen just once. The rearrangement joins TRBV13 to TRBJ1-5; no clear D. With 6 bases removed from V and 3 bases from J, the gap between germline ends came to 6 bases. CDR3 length: 12 residues. Germline CDR1 is PRHDT and CDR2 is FYEKMQ (reference sequence). CDR3 DNA sequence: TGTGCCAGCAGGCAGGACAATCAGCCCCAGCATTTT. Protein sequence: CASRQDNQPQHF.

This clonotype came up a few times. V and J are TRBV15 and TRBJ1-2; 11 bases align to TRBD1. Trimming at V came to 1 base and at J to 8 bases, leaving 6 bases not matched to a gene. The CDR3 spans 15 residues. The germline gives CDR1 LNHNV, CDR2 YYDKDF (reference sequence). The CDR3 DNA reads TGTGCCACCAGCAGAGTGTTCGGACAGGGGGCAGGCTACACCTTC. As protein: CATSRVFGQGAGYTF.

The chain uses TRBV7-6 and TRBJ1-1; no firm D call. Germline CDR1 SGHVS, CDR2 FNYEAQ. V lost 2 bases and J 2 bases, leaving 9 bases between the germline ends. CDR3 size: 14 residues. The CDR3 nucleotides are TGTGCCAGCAGCTTAAGGGCAGATAACACTGAAGCTTTCTTT. This encodes CASSLRADNTEAFF.

This clonotype was detected a few times. The CDR3 DNA sequence: TGCAGTGCCCACGGGAGCTCACAATACAATGAGCAGTTCTTC. This sequence encodes CSAHGSSQYNEQFF. This chain links TRBV20-1 with TRBJ2-1; possibly TRBD2 for D (6 bases). The V end was cut by 6 bases, the J end by 4 bases, with 16 bases between. This CDR3 contains 14 residues. Germline V gene lookup returns CDR1 DFQATT and CDR2 SNEGSKA (reference sequence).

The chain is built from TRBV10-1 and TRBJ2-3; D ambiguous. V was cut by 3 bases and J by 7 bases, with 5 bases left in between. The CDR3 is made up of 11 amino acids. Germline V gene lookup returns CDR1 WNHNN and CDR2 SYGVQD (reference sequence). The CDR3 DNA follows: TGCGCCAGCAGTGATGGGAATACGCAGTATTTT. It codes for CASSDGNTQYF.